The T cell receptor beta chain under discussion was sequenced for a study of cytomegalovirus exposure and HLA in healthy donors. The study, taken as a whole, reports: Most sequenced TCRs were rare (though some public TCRs occurred in many donors). After further analysis at a later stage, 16,951 TCR beta sequences were associated with HLA alleles at 0.05 false discovery rate. Later, an analysis found that common viral pathogens appeared to be linked with several of the most significant clusters.

About this clone: Its target is not known.

CDR1 is LNHDA and CDR2 is SQIVND in the germline V gene (reference sequence). With V trimmed by 5 bases and J by 5 bases, 5 bases remained unmatched. The CDR3 spans 14 residues. In the PCR, 60 Vbeta and 13 Jbeta primers were used. Profiling relied on immunoSEQ multiplex PCR, and the TCRdb table lists in-frame clones only, not all of them. Of some 150,000 clones listed, 80% are singletons. The receptor was isolated from a woman in her thirties or forties in good health and CMV-seropositive. The chain uses TRBV19 and TRBJ1-1; 10 bases agree with TRBD1. The specimen was PBMCs. This chain's CDR3 is CASSLGQGGTEAFF. In nucleotides, the CDR3 is TGTGCCAGTAGTCTCGGACAGGGGGGGACTGAAGCTTTCTTT.